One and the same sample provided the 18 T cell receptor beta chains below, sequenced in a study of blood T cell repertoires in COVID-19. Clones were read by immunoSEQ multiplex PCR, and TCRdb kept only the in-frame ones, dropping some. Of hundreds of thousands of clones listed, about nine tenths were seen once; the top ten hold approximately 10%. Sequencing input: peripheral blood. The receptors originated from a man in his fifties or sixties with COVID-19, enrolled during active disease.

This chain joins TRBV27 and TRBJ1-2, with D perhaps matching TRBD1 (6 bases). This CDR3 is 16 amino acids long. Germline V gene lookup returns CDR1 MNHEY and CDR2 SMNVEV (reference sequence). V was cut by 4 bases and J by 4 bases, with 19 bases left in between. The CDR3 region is CASSSAGGALGYGYTF. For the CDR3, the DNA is TGTGCCAGCAGTTCGGCCGGGGGGGCGCTGGGCTATGGCTACACCTTC.

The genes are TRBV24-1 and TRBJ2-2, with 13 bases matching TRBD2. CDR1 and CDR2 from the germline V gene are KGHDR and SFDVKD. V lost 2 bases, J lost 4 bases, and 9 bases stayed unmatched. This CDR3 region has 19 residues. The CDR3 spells CATSDSQLAGGSGTGELFF. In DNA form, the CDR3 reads TGTGCCACCAGTGATTCCCAACTAGCGGGGGGGTCTGGCACCGGGGAGCTGTTTTTT.

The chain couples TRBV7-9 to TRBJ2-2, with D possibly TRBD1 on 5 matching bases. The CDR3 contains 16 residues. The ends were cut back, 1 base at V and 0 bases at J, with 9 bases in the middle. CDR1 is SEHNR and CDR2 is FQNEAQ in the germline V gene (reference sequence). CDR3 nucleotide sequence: TGTGCCAGCAGCTTAGTTGGGGCTACGAACACCGGGGAGCTGTTTTTT. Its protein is CASSLVGATNTGELFF.

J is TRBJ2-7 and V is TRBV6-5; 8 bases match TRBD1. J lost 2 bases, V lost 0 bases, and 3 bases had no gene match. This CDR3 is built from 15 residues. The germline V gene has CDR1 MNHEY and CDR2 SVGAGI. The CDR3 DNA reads TGTGCCAGCAGTTACTCGACAGGGGTGACCTACGAGCAGTACTTC. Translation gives CASSYSTGVTYEQYF.

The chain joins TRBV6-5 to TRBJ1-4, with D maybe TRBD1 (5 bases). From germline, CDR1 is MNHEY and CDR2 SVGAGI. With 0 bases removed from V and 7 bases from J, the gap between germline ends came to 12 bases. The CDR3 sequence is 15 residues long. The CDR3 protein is CASSYSRVLSEKLFF. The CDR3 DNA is TGTGCCAGCAGTTACTCCAGGGTACTGAGTGAAAAACTGTTTTTT.

In DNA, the CDR3 is TGTGCCAGCAGCTCCCGAGGGGCGGGGGACACTGAAGCTTTCTTT. It is translated as CASSSRGAGDTEAFF. The chain carries TRBV7-9 and TRBJ1-1; D is perhaps TRBD1 (5 bases). This CDR3 contains 15 residues. Germline V gives CDR1 SEHNR, CDR2 FQNEAQ (reference sequence). Trimming took 4 bases from V and 3 from J, leaving 15 bases between them.

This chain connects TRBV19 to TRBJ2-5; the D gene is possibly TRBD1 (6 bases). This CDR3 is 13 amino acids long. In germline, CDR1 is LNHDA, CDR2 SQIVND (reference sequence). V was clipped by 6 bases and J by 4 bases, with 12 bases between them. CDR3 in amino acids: CASRSADRETQYF. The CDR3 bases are TGTGCCAGTAGATCCGCGGACAGAGAGACCCAGTACTTC.

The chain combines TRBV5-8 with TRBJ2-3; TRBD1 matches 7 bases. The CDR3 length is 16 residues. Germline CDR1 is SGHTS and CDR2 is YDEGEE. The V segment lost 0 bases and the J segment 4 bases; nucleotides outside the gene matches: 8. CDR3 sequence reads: CASSLDLGGEADTQYF. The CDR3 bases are TGTGCCAGCAGCTTGGATTTAGGGGGCGAGGCAGATACGCAGTATTTT. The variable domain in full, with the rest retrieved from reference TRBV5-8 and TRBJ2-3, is EAGVTQSPTHLIKTRGQQATLRCSPISGHTSVYWYQQALGLGLQFLLWYDEGEERNRGNFPPRFSGRQFPNYSSELNVNALELEDSALYLCASSLDLGGEADTQYFGPGTRLTVL.

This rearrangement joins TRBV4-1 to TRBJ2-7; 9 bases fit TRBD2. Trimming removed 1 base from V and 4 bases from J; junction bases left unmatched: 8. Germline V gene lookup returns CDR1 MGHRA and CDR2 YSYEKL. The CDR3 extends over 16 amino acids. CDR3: CASSQGFGGRGYEQYF. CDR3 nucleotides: TGCGCCAGCAGCCAAGGTTTTGGCGGGAGGGGTTACGAGCAGTACTTC.

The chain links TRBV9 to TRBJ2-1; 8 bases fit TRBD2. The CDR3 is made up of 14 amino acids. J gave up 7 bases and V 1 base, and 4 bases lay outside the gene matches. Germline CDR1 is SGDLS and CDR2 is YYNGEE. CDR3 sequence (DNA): TGTGCCAGCAGCGTAAGCGGGGGCTGGAATGAGCAGTTCTTC. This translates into CASSVSGGWNEQFF.

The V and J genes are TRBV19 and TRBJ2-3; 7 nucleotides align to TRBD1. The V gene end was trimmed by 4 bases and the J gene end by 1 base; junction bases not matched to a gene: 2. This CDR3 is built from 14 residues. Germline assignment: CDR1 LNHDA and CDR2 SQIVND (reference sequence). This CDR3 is CASSTGTGTDTQYF. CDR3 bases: TGTGCCAGTAGTACCGGGACAGGCACAGATACGCAGTATTTT.

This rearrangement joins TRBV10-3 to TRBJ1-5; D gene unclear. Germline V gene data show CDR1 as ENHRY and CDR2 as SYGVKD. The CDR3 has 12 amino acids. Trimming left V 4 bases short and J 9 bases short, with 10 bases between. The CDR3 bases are TGTGCCATCAGTGGGGGTGAGGGGCCCCAGCATTTT. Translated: CAISGGEGPQHF.

The CDR3 region is CASSSEADTEAFF. The CDR3 nucleotides are TGTGCCAGCAGCTCAGAGGCGGATACTGAAGCTTTCTTT. The chain is built from TRBV7-9 and TRBJ1-1; no reliable D call. V lost 4 bases and J 5 bases, leaving 11 bases between the germline ends. The CDR3 loop spans 13 amino acids. CDR1 is SEHNR and CDR2 is FQNEAQ in the germline V gene (reference sequence).

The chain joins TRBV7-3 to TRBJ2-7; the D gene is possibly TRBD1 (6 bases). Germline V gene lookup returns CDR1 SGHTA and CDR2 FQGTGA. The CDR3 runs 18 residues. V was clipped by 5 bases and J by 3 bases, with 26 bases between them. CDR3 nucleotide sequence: TGTGCCAGCAGCCCGCTCCGCCACTGGGGGCAGTCCCTCTACGAGCAGTACTTC. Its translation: CASSPLRHWGQSLYEQYF.

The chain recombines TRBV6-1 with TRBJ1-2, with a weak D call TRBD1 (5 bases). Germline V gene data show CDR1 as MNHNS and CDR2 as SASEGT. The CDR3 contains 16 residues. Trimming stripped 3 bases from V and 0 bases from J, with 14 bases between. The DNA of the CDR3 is TGTGCCAGCAGTGATGGAACCGGGACTCCTAACTATGGCTACACCTTC. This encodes CASSDGTGTPNYGYTF.

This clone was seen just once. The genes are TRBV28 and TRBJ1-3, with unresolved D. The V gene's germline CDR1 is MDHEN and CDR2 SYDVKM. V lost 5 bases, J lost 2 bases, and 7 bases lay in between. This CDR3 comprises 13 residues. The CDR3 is CASSGQAGNTIYF. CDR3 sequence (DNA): TGTGCCAGCAGTGGCCAGGCTGGAAACACCATATATTTT.

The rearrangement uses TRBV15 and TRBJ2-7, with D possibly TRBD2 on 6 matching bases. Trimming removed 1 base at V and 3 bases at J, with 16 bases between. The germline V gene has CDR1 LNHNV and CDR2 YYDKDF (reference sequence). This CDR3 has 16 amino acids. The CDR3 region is CATSRGGTHSDYEQYF. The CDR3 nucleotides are TGTGCCACCAGCAGAGGCGGGACCCACTCAGACTACGAGCAGTACTTC.

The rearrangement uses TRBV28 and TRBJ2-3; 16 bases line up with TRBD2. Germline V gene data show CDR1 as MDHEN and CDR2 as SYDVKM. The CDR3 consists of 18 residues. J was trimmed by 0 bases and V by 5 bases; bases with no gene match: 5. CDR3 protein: CASSPGTSGRVSTDTQYF. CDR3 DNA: TGTGCCAGCAGTCCCGGGACTAGCGGGAGGGTTAGCACAGATACGCAGTATTTT.